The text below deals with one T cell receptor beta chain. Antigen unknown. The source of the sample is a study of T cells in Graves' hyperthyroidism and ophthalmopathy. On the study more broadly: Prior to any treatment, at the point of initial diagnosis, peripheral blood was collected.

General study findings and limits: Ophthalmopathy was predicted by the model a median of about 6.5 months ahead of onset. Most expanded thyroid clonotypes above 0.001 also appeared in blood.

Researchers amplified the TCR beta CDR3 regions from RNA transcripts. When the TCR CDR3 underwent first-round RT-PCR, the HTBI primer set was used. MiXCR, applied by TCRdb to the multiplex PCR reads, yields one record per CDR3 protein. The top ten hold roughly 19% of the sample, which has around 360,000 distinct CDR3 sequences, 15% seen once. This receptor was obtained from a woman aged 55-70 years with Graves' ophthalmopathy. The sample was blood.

Written as DNA, the CDR3 is TGCAGTGCCTCCAGCGCGGTCAAAAACATTCAGTACTTC. Its protein product is CSASSAVKNIQYF. The chain is built from TRBV20-1 and TRBJ2-4; D call uncertain. The V end was cut by 6 bases, the J end by 3 bases, with 12 bases between. The germline CDR1 and CDR2 sequences are DFQATT and SNEGSKA (reference sequence). CDR3 length equals 13 residues.